Listed here are 29 T cell receptor beta chains from one sample, sequenced in a study of CD8 T cells in ankylosing spondylitis. TCRdb re-called the 5' RACE reads through MiXCR, storing one row per CDR3 protein. The table includes about 340,000 distinct CDR3 sequences, roughly 14% detected once. The sequenced material came from blood, either unsorted or a sorted T cell fraction (not recorded which). The receptors come from a male donor with ankylosing spondylitis or in good health (not recorded which).

This chain connects TRBV3-1 to TRBJ1-1, with D possibly TRBD1 on 5 matching bases. Germline-derived CDR1 and CDR2 are LGHDT and YNNKEL (reference sequence). The V end lost 4 bases, the J end lost 4 bases, and 10 bases lay between the germline ends. This CDR3 is 13 amino acids long. The CDR3 DNA reads TGTGCCAGCAGCCTAGGGGCTGGCACTGAAGCTTTCTTT. It translates to CASSLGAGTEAFF. Full variable domain (remainder filled in from reference TRBV3-1 and TRBJ1-1): DTAVSQTPKYLVTQMGNDKSIKCEQNLGHDTMYWYKQDSKKFLKIMFSYNNKELIINETVPNRFSPKSPDKAHLNLHINSLELGDSAVYFCASSLGAGTEAFFGQGTRLTVV.

The chain is built from TRBV20-1 and TRBJ2-1; 9 positions match TRBD2. V trimming: 6 bases; J trimming: 9 bases; junction bases outside the gene matches: 15. The CDR3 is 15 residues long. Germline CDR1 reads DFQATT; CDR2 reads SNEGSKA (reference sequence). The CDR3 DNA reads as TGCAGTGCCCGAGGGGGCGGGAGGGCCGGGATTGAGCAGTTCTTC. Translation gives CSARGGGRAGIEQFF.

This clonotype occurred a few times. The gene calls are TRBV3-1 and TRBJ2-7, with unresolved D. The CDR3 consists of 13 residues. CDR1 is LGHDT, CDR2 YNNKEL, per germline (reference sequence). The ends were cut back, 1 base at V and 7 bases at J, with 11 bases in the middle. CDR3 nucleotides: TGTGCCAGCAGCCAAGGAATGGGTCGAGAGCAGTACTTC. As protein: CASSQGMGREQYF.

The chain is built from TRBV9 and TRBJ1-2; D is ambiguous. Germline lookup yields CDR1 SGDLS and CDR2 YYNGEE. The CDR3 sequence is 15 residues long. With 0 bases removed from V and 8 bases from J, the gap between germline ends came to 17 bases. In DNA, the CDR3 is TGTGCCAGCAGCGTAGGAGGAGGGCCTTATGAGGGCTACACCTTC. It encodes CASSVGGGPYEGYTF.

V usage is TRBV5-5 and J usage is TRBJ2-1, with D possibly matching TRBD2 (6 bases). This CDR3 is 16 amino acids long. The ends were cut back, 0 bases at V and 7 bases at J, with 17 bases in the middle. Looked up from germline, CDR1 is SGHKS and CDR2 is YYEKEE (reference sequence). The CDR3 loop reads CASSLAGLFGGNEQFF. Written as DNA, the CDR3 is TGTGCCAGCAGCTTGGCGGGTCTATTCGGAGGGAATGAGCAGTTCTTC.

The table lists this clonotype with many counts. The CDR3 nucleotides are TGCGCCAGCAGCTTGGTTGCGGGAGGAGGTACCGGGGAGCTGTTTTTT. The encoded protein is CASSLVAGGGTGELFF. V usage is TRBV5-1 and J usage is TRBJ2-2; the match to TRBD2 covers 8 bases. The V gene end was trimmed by 0 bases and the J gene end by 5 bases; junction bases not matched to a gene: 6. Germline values: CDR1 SGHRS, CDR2 YFSETQ. This CDR3 region has 16 residues.

The rearrangement joins TRBV20-1 to TRBJ2-5, with 7 bases aligning to TRBD1. CDR3 length: 13 amino acids. The V and J ends lost 5 bases and 1 base, in that order; junction bases with no gene match: 4. Germline CDR1 is DFQATT and CDR2 is SNEGSKA (reference sequence). CDR3 residues: CSAPGTAQETQYF. In nucleotides, the CDR3 is TGCAGTGCTCCCGGGACAGCCCAAGAGACCCAGTACTTC.

The J gene is TRBJ1-1, the V gene TRBV5-1; D not certain. The length of the CDR3 is 14 residues. V lost 4 bases and J lost 0, with 10 bases in between. CDR1 and CDR2 from the germline V gene are SGHRS and YFSETQ. Here the CDR3 reads CASSRTVMNTEAFF. Written as DNA, the CDR3 is TGCGCCAGCAGCCGGACGGTGATGAACACTGAAGCTTTCTTT.

This clonotype was seen more than once but under ten times. The chain combines TRBV10-2 with TRBJ2-1, with 10 bases fitting TRBD2. Germline-derived CDR1 and CDR2 are WSHSY and SAAADI. Trimming at V came to 1 base and at J to 6 bases, leaving 15 bases not matched to a gene. This CDR3 is built from 19 residues. The CDR3 DNA reads TGCGCCAGCAGTGAGTACCCCTCTCAGAGGACTAGCGGACGCAATGAGCAGTTCTTC. Translation: CASSEYPSQRTSGRNEQFF.

The gene calls are TRBV27 and TRBJ2-3; 9 bases map to TRBD2. The germline gives CDR1 MNHEY, CDR2 SMNVEV (reference sequence). After removal of 7 bases from V and 1 base from J, the junction contained 6 bases not matched to a gene. The CDR3 spans 15 residues. Here the CDR3 reads CASTISGSGTDTQYF. The CDR3 DNA sequence: TGTGCCAGCACCATTAGCGGGAGCGGCACAGATACGCAGTATTTT.

The chain couples TRBV6-5 to TRBJ1-1; D is unresolved. Germline CDR1 and CDR2: MNHEY and SVGAGI. This CDR3 has 13 residues. V lost 6 bases, J lost 4 bases, and 12 bases lay in between. CDR3 sequence: CASRLPLGTEAFF. DNA of the CDR3: TGTGCCAGCAGGTTACCGCTGGGCACTGAAGCTTTCTTT.

The chain carries TRBV5-1 and TRBJ2-3; D gene unclear. The CDR3 is made up of 13 amino acids. Germline V lookup: CDR1 SGHRS, CDR2 YFSETQ. Deletions cut 4 bases from V and 0 bases from J, with 6 bases between. The CDR3 sequence is CASSRISTDTQYF. DNA for the CDR3: TGCGCCAGCAGCCGGATTAGCACAGATACGCAGTATTTT.

CDR3 sequence: CATSRDGGRDTQYF. As DNA, the CDR3 is TGTGCCACCAGCAGAGATGGGGGAAGAGATACGCAGTATTTT. The V call is TRBV15, the J call TRBJ2-3; perhaps D is TRBD1 or TRBD2 (5 bases each). V was clipped by 0 bases and J by 5 bases, with 9 bases between them. Germline CDR1 and CDR2: LNHNV and YYDKDF (reference sequence). The CDR3 totals 14 residues. The variable domain in full, completed from reference TRBV15 and TRBJ2-3, reads DAMVIQNPRYQVTQFGKPVTLSCSQTLNHNVMYWYQQKSSQAPKLLFHYYDKDFNNEADTPDNFQSRRPNTSFCFLDIRSPGLGDTAMYLCATSRDGGRDTQYFGPGTRLTVL.

This chain connects TRBV27 to TRBJ2-2; a weak D match, TRBD1 (6 bases). Trimming removed 1 base at V and 1 base at J, with 7 bases between. This CDR3 contains 15 residues. CDR1 is MNHEY, CDR2 SMNVEV, per germline (reference sequence). DNA for the CDR3: TGTGCCAGCAGTTTATACAGGGAGAACACCGGGGAGCTGTTTTTT. Encoded protein: CASSLYRENTGELFF.

This clonotype was found a few times. The chain carries TRBV12-3 or TRBV12-4 and TRBJ1-2; TRBD1 is a possible D gene (5 bases). The CDR3 is made up of 11 amino acids. The V and J ends lost 3 bases and 10 bases respectively, with 9 bases between them. The CDR3 protein is CASSLRQNYTF. The CDR3 coding sequence is TGTGCCAGCAGTTTGCGACAGAACTACACCTTC.

The chain links TRBV12-3 or TRBV12-4 to TRBJ2-5, with 9 nucleotides matching TRBD1. V was clipped by 7 bases and J by 4 bases; unmatched bases: 4. This CDR3 has 13 amino acids. DNA for the CDR3: TGTGCCAGCAAACTGACAGGGGGAGAGACCCAGTACTTC. This gives the protein CASKLTGGETQYF.

This clonotype was counted many times. This chain joins TRBV24-1 and TRBJ2-4; D gene uncertain. From germline, CDR1 is KGHDR and CDR2 SFDVKD. The V and J ends lost 4 bases and 2 bases respectively, with 14 bases between them. The CDR3 totals 16 residues. CDR3 residues: CATSDRPQAPKNIQYF. The DNA for the CDR3 is TGTGCCACCAGTGACCGACCCCAGGCTCCCAAAAACATTCAGTACTTC.

This clonotype appeared a few times. The J gene is TRBJ1-2, the V gene TRBV12-3 or TRBV12-4, with 7 bases lining up with TRBD1. The trim removed 4 bases at V and 4 bases at J, leaving 12 bases unmatched. This CDR3 comprises 16 residues. This CDR3 is CASSSIKAGTAYGYTF. The CDR3 DNA reads as TGTGCCAGCAGTTCAATAAAAGCAGGGACAGCCTATGGCTACACCTTC.

The chain uses TRBV19 and TRBJ2-7; a weak D match, TRBD1 (7 bases). CDR3 length: 14 amino acids. Germline V CDR1 and CDR2: LNHDA, SQIVND (reference sequence). The V end was cut by 5 bases, the J end by 5 bases, with 16 bases between. DNA for the CDR3: TGTGCCAGTAGTGAGCAGGGGGAGGCCCACGAGCAGTACTTC. Translated: CASSEQGEAHEQYF. Using reference TRBV19 and TRBJ2-7 for the parts outside the CDR3, the full variable domain is DGGITQSPKYLFRKEGQNVTLSCEQNLNHDAMYWYRQDPGQGLRLIYYSQIVNDFQKGDIAEGYSVSREKKESFPLTVTSAQKNPTAFYLCASSEQGEAHEQYFGPGTRLTVT.

This clonotype has more than one count but fewer than ten. The rearrangement joins TRBV14 to TRBJ2-5, with TRBD1 identical over 7 bases. CDR3 length: 15 amino acids. The V gene's germline CDR1 is SGHDN and CDR2 FVKESK. The V and J ends lost 2 bases and 5 bases, in that order; junction bases with no gene match: 8. CDR3 loop: CASSQLTTGWETQYF. The CDR3 nucleotides are TGTGCCAGCAGCCAACTCACGACAGGGTGGGAGACCCAGTACTTC. The entire variable domain, with the rest obtained from reference TRBV14 and TRBJ2-5, is as follows: EAGVTQFPSHSVIEKGQTVTLRCDPISGHDNLYWYRRVMGKEIKFLLHFVKESKQDESGMPNNRFLAERTGGTYSTLKVQPAELEDSGVYFCASSQLTTGWETQYFGPGTRLLVL.

The gene calls are TRBV30 and TRBJ2-1; D may be TRBD1 or TRBD2 (5 bases each). This CDR3 has 13 residues. Germline CDR1 and CDR2: GTSNPN and SVGIG (reference sequence). Trimming shortened V by 5 bases and J by 7 bases, and 15 bases separated the two germline ends. Here the CDR3 DNA reads TGTGCCTGGGGGGGACCACCGGGGAATGAGCAGTTCTTC. This translates into CAWGGPPGNEQFF.

CDR3 bases: TGTGCCAGCAGTGAAGGACTAGCGGTTAGCACAGATACGCAGTATTTT. Translation: CASSEGLAVSTDTQYF. V usage is TRBV25-1 and J usage is TRBJ2-3; 10 nucleotides line up with TRBD2. The CDR3 runs 16 residues. Trimming removed 2 bases from V and 0 bases from J; junction bases left unmatched: 2. Germline V gives CDR1 MGHDK, CDR2 SYGVNS.

Only a few counts were recorded for this clonotype. V gene TRBV12-3 or TRBV12-4 combines with J gene TRBJ2-7; D might be TRBD2 (5 bases). This CDR3 contains 13 residues. V gave up 3 bases and J gave up 5 bases, with 11 bases separating them. The CDR3 protein is CASSFEGTHEQYF. The CDR3 nucleotides read TGTGCCAGCAGTTTCGAGGGAACCCACGAGCAGTACTTC.

V usage is TRBV3-1 and J usage is TRBJ2-5; 10 bases are a match to TRBD2. Germline-derived CDR1 and CDR2 are LGHDT and YNNKEL (reference sequence). This CDR3 has 15 residues. Losses at the gene ends were 0 bases for V and 5 bases for J; bases not matched to a gene: 3. CDR3 DNA sequence: TGTGCCAGCAGCCAAGATCGGGGACTAGCGGAGACCCAGTACTTC. Amino acid sequence: CASSQDRGLAETQYF.

The chain links TRBV12-3 or TRBV12-4 to TRBJ2-2, with 9 bases that match TRBD1. Trimming took 5 bases from V and 6 from J; bases not matched to a gene: 10. This CDR3 is built from 16 residues. CDR3 sequence: CASSPGQGIRAGELFF. The CDR3 DNA follows: TGTGCCAGCAGTCCTGGACAGGGGATACGGGCCGGGGAGCTGTTTTTT.

This clonotype was counted between two and nine times. The chain links TRBV5-1 to TRBJ1-5; no reliable D call. The V end lost 1 base, the J end lost 4 bases, and 9 bases lay between the germline ends. The CDR3 runs to 14 residues. The germline CDR1 and CDR2 sequences are SGHRS and YFSETQ. CDR3 sequence (DNA): TGCGCCAGCAGCTTGTCCGGGGATAATCAGCCCCAGCATTTT. Translated, it gives CASSLSGDNQPQHF.

The rearrangement joins TRBV7-9 to TRBJ2-1; D is ambiguous. The CDR3 loop spans 12 amino acids. Trimming took off 5 bases at V and 7 bases at J, with 9 bases between the two ends. Looked up from germline, CDR1 is SEHNR and CDR2 is FQNEAQ (reference sequence). CDR3 DNA: TGTGCCAGCAGCCGGATAGGGAATGAGCAGTTCTTC. Protein: CASSRIGNEQFF.

The sample holds a few counts of this clonotype. The chain recombines TRBV11-1 with TRBJ1-2; 12 positions match TRBD1. Germline CDR1 is SGHAT and CDR2 is FQDESV (reference sequence). The trim removed 7 bases at V and 4 bases at J, leaving 16 bases unmatched. This CDR3 is built from 18 residues. Here the CDR3 reads CASTFSGTGGGWGYGYTF. The CDR3 DNA reads as TGTGCCAGCACCTTCTCCGGGACAGGGGGCGGATGGGGCTATGGCTACACCTTC.

The chain combines TRBV3-1 with TRBJ2-5; D uncertain. Germline-derived CDR1 and CDR2 are LGHDT and YNNKEL (reference sequence). V lost 1 base, J lost 6 bases, and 9 bases lay in between. The CDR3 contains 13 residues. As DNA, the CDR3 is TGTGCCAGCAGCCAAGCCCGGCGTCAGACCCAGTACTTC. The encoded protein is CASSQARRQTQYF.